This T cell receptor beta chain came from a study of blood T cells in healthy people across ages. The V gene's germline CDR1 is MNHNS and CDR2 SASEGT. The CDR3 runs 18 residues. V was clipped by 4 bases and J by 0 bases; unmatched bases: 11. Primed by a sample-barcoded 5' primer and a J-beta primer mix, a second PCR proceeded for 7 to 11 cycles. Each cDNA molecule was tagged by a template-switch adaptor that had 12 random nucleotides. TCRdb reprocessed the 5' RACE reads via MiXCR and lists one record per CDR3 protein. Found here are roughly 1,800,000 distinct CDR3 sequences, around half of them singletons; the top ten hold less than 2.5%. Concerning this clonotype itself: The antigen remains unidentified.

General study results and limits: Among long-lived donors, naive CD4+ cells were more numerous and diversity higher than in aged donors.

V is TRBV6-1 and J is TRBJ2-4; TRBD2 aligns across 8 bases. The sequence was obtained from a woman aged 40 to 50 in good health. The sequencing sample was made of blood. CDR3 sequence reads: CASSGLPAGGVAKNIQYF. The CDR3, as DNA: TGTGCCAGCAGTGGACTACCGGCGGGGGGAGTAGCCAAAAACATTCAGTACTTC.